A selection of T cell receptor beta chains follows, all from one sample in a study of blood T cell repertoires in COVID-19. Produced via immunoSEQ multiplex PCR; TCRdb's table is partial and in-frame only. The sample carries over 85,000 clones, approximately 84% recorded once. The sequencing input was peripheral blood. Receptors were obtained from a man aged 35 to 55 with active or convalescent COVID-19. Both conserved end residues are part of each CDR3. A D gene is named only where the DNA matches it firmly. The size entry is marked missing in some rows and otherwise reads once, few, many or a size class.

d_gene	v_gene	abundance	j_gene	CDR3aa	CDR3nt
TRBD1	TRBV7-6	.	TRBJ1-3	CASSPATGGSGNTIYF	TGTGCCAGCAGCCCAGCGACAGGGGGCTCTGGAAACACCATATATTTT
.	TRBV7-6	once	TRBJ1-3	CASSVGETIYF	TGTGCCAGCAGCGTAGGGGAGACCATATATTTT
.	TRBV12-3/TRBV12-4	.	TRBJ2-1	CASSPQNLEQFF	TGTGCCAGCAGCCCTCAGAATTTAGAGCAGTTCTTC
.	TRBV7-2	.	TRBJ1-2	CASSYRVPNYGYTF	TGTGCCAGCAGCTATCGGGTCCCTAACTATGGCTACACCTTC
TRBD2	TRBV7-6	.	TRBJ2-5	CASSPRLLAGGSGTQYF	TGTGCCAGCAGCCCCCGGTTGCTAGCGGGGGGTTCGGGGACCCAGTACTTC
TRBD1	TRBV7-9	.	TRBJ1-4	CASSSRRVGTGDEKLFF	TGTGCCAGCAGCTCACGGAGGGTCGGGACAGGGGATGAAAAACTGTTTTTT
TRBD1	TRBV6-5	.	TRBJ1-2	CASSLRQGLNYGYTF	TGTGCCAGCAGTCTTAGACAGGGCTTGAACTATGGCTACACCTTC
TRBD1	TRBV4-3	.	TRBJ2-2	CASSQGTGGVTGELFF	TGCGCCAGCAGCCAAGGGACAGGGGGGGTTACCGGGGAGCTGTTTTTT
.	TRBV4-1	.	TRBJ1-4	CASSQEMVGRGEKLFF	TGCGCCAGCAGCCAAGAGATGGTCGGAAGGGGTGAAAAACTGTTTTTT
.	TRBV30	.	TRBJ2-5	CAWSVLFSRETQYF	TGTGCCTGGAGTGTACTTTTTTCCCGGGAGACCCAGTACTTC
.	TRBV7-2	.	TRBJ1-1	CASRRGGGPEAFF	TGTGCCAGCAGGCGAGGGGGGGGGCCTGAAGCTTTCTTT
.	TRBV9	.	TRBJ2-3	CASSRGVSTDTQYF	TGTGCCAGCAGTCGCGGGGTTAGCACAGATACGCAGTATTTT
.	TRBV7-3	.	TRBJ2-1	CASSLGAVPYNEQFF	TGTGCCAGCAGCTTGGGAGCGGTCCCCTACAATGAGCAGTTCTTC
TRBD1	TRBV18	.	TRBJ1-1	CASSSSGGRRTEAFF	TGTGCCAGCTCATCATCAGGGGGGCGGCGCACTGAAGCTTTCTTT
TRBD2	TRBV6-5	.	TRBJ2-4	CASSRTSGYVQYF	TGTGCCAGCAGTCGGACTAGCGGGTATGTTCAGTACTTC
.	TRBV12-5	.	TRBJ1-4	CASGREKLFF	TGTGCTAGTGGGCGAGAAAAACTGTTTTTT
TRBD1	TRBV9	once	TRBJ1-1	CASSATGVRAEAFF	TGTGCCAGCAGCGCTACAGGGGTTCGGGCTGAAGCTTTCTTT
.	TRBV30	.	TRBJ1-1	CAWGRLNTEAFF	TGTGCCTGGGGCAGGCTTAACACTGAAGCTTTCTTT
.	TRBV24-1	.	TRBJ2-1	CATSEGGSYNEQFF	TGTGCCACCAGTGAAGGAGGGTCTTACAATGAGCAGTTCTTC
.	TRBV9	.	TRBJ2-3	CASSVFVSAGDTQYF	TGTGCCAGCAGCGTATTCGTGTCGGCGGGGGATACGCAGTATTTT
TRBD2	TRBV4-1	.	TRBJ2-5	CASSQERASGVYSVGETQYF	TGCGCCAGCAGCCAAGAAAGGGCTAGCGGGGTATATAGTGTCGGAGAGACCCAGTACTTC
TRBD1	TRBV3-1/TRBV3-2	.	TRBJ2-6	CASSQGTGATSGANVLTF	TGTGCCAGCAGCCAAGGGACAGGGGCTACCTCTGGGGCCAACGTCCTGACTTTC
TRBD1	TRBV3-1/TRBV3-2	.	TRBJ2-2	CASSRGTGITGELFF	TGTGCCAGCAGCCGAGGGACAGGAATCACCGGGGAGCTGTTTTTT
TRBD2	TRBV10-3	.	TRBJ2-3	CAIRDGGGTDTQYF	TGTGCCATCCGGGACGGCGGGGGTACAGATACGCAGTATTTT
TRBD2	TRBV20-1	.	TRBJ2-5	CSASPSGTSGGGRETQYF	TGCAGTGCTAGTCCTTCCGGGACTAGCGGGGGAGGCAGAGAGACCCAGTACTTC
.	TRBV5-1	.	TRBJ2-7	CASAGASTYEQYF	TGCGCCTCAGCAGGTGCTAGCACCTACGAGCAGTACTTC
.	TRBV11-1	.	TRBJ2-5	CASSSSLETQYF	TGTGCCAGCAGCTCTAGTTTGGAGACCCAGTACTTC